This TCR beta chain is from a study of shared clonotypes between healthy human individuals (TCRdb year 2020). About the investigation overall: Two women and a few men aged 18 to 49 years were included in the cohort. Leukapheresis yielded between about 0.85 and 10 billion PBMCs per donor. To increase sequencing depth and limit assay-specific biases, TCR repertoire library preparation and sequencing were carried out by different laboratories using diverse techniques. For each donor, CD4 naive and CD4 memory were each run on three plates, CD8 naive on two plates, and CD8 memory on one plate. To estimate repertoire size and how much clonotypes are shared between individuals, the study performed deep sequencing of blood TCR repertoires from a few healthy adults. Study-wide conclusions, independent of this receptor: Compared with non-shared clonotypes, clonotypes shared by all four sorted-subset donors had higher generation probabilities. Sampling was restricted to blood, and TCR repertoires in tissues likely differ from the TCR repertoires found in blood. Pairwise subsampling led to the expectation that sequencing depth would affect the degree of clonotype sharing among donors. Rarefaction of sorted-subset datasets indicated incomplete sequencing despite the large sequencing depth. Larger estimated clonotype richness was generally found for naive subsets than for memory subsets. Across a handful of donors, roughly 5.1% of naive CD4, roughly 3.8% of naive CD8, around 2.5% of memory CD4, and 0.4% of memory CD8 clonotypes were shared. The genetic and exposure-history diversity represented was limited by the small number of donors.

V is reduced by 5 bases and J by 4 bases, leaving a spacing of 4 bases between them. In the germline V gene (reference sequence), CDR1 corresponds to SGHKS and CDR2 to YYEKEE. The CDR3 numbers 10 residues from cysteine through phenylalanine. The sequence is cut down to CDR3 DNA, 30 bases in frame from base 1. For the CD8 naive samples, CD45RO-negative cells were positively selected for CCR7, yielding a CD45RA+CCR7+ population from which TemRA cells were excluded. Healthy HIV-negative adults with no recently reported acute infections or vaccinations were included as donors. Every donor was a Caucasian adult living in Nashville, Tennessee, USA. Blood was collected by leukapheresis, and PBMCs were isolated by Ficoll-Histopaque density gradient centrifugation and then cryopreserved in liquid nitrogen vapor phase. Analytical flow cytometry was used to check the purity and quantity of every magnetically sorted T cell population. Genomic DNA was isolated from every sorted fraction and measured by UV absorbance on a Nanodrop 2000c.

TCR CDR3 regions were amplified from genomic DNA by multiplex PCR using the deep immunoSEQ assay. Extracted genomic DNA from each cell subset was distributed evenly across all wells of several immunoSEQ 96-well plates, and each plate was treated as a replicate. For sorted subsets, each replicate PCR was loaded with 200 ng genomic DNA, equivalent to approximately 33,000 T cell genomes. The purified libraries were quantified using a Qubit 3.0 fluorometer, sized with a Bioanalyzer 2100, and then quantified again using the KAPA Library Quantification kit. Each immunoSEQ 96-well plate was sequenced on its own single-read 150-cycle Illumina NextSeq 550 flow cell. In the paper's pipeline: The immunoSEQ output contained only junctional sequences without quality scores, so filtering could not match that applied to full-length reads. Sequences were annotated with PyIR, a Python wrapper for IgBLAST v1.9, using IMGT germline references to assign V/J genes and CDR3. Reads with weak V/J assignments (E-value above 1e-6), missing CDR3, stop codons, out-of-frame junctions, or ambiguous translated residues were removed. A V3J clonotype was defined by an identical inferred V gene, J gene, and CDR3 amino acid sequence. The percentage overlap between two repertoires was calculated by dividing the number of shared unique clonotypes by the size of the smaller repertoire. Three approaches were used to assess repertoire richness: RTK rarefaction, the Chao1 estimator, and Recon v2.1 estimates of unobserved clonotypes. OLGA was used to compute generation probabilities for all TCRbeta clonotypes that the gDNA method yielded from several donors. TCRdb carries this immuneACCESS record with in-frame sequences only. Its versions omit some clonotypes, under half of them owing to an unresolved V gene in the studies checked, with the rest unexplained. V and J calls and clone size are copied from that table; D and trimming were computed from the DNA. Here the sample has hundreds of thousands of clones; about 97% occur a single time. Together, the top ten hold less than 0.25% of the sample.

About this clone itself: The antigen it recognizes is unknown. Base qualities are not provided; no much larger clone lies one nucleotide away.

The TCR sequence derives from a young man in good health. In this chain, TRBV5-5 is recombined with TRBJ2-7; no confident D gene assignment can be made. Sequencing input: naive CD8+ T cells sorted from blood. Sample cell subset or site, as interpreted from the label and publication: CD45RA+CCR7+. The CDR3 in this case is CASSLYEQYF. The nucleotide sequence is TGTGCCAGCAGTTTGTACGAGCAGTACTTC. With the portions outside the CDR3 filled from the reference TRBV5-5 and TRBJ2-7 genes, the complete variable region becomes DAGVTQSPTHLIKTRGQQVTLRCSPISGHKSVSWYQQVLGQGPQFIFQYYEKEERGRGNFPDRFSARQFPNYSSELNVNALLLGDSALYLCASSLYEQYFGPGTRLTVT.